Listed here are 20 T cell receptor beta chains from one sample, sequenced in a study of T cell clones after liver transplantation. Method: immunoSEQ multiplex PCR; TCRdb's copy keeps in-frame clones and lacks some. The sample carries 65,000 to 85,000 clones, about 85% recorded once. The sample was CD4+ T cells from blood, taken less than 50 months after liver transplant. Source of these receptors: a human patient who received a liver transplant. These T cells may partly come from the graft donor.

This chain uses TRBV10-3 with TRBJ2-7; D is perhaps TRBD1 or TRBD2 (5 bases each). This CDR3 contains 14 residues. In germline, CDR1 is ENHRY, CDR2 SYGVKD. Between the trimmed V and J ends, which lost 3 bases and 6 bases, there was a span of 15 bases. CDR3 coding DNA: TGTGCCATCAGTGATCCAAGGGACGCACGCGAGCAGTACTTC. This gives the protein CAISDPRDAREQYF.

The genes are TRBV6-1 and TRBJ2-1; maybe TRBD2 (5 bases). The CDR3 runs to 15 residues. CDR1 is MNHNS, CDR2 SASEGT, per germline. V lost 7 bases and J 4 bases, leaving 17 bases between the germline ends. The CDR3 DNA reads as TGTGCCAGCACCCCCGGCCGGGATATTTACAATGAGCAGTTCTTC. This translates into CASTPGRDIYNEQFF.

The chain recombines TRBV6-5 with TRBJ1-2, with unresolved D. Trimming removed 7 bases from V and 8 bases from J, with 17 bases in between. The CDR3 is 13 residues long. Germline V gives CDR1 MNHEY, CDR2 SVGAGI. This CDR3 reads CASTYAAGGGYTF. The CDR3 DNA follows: TGTGCCAGCACCTACGCGGCAGGCGGGGGCTACACCTTC.

The chain joins TRBV10-3 to TRBJ2-7, with a tentative D call TRBD2 (5 bases). This CDR3 is built from 16 residues. Germline loops: CDR1 ENHRY, CDR2 SYGVKD. The V and J ends lost 0 bases and 6 bases respectively, with 18 bases between them. The CDR3 region is CAISESLWRVEFEQYF. In DNA, the CDR3 is TGTGCCATCAGTGAGTCCCTATGGCGGGTTGAGTTCGAGCAGTACTTC.

CDR3 nucleotide sequence: TGCGCCAGCAGCCCCCAAGGGGGCTGGGGCAATGAGCAGTTCTTC. Protein product: CASSPQGGWGNEQFF. V gene TRBV5-1 combines with J gene TRBJ2-1, with 7 nucleotides matching TRBD1. This CDR3 is 15 amino acids long. Germline loops: CDR1 SGHRS, CDR2 YFSETQ. V shed 4 bases, J shed 6 bases, and the junction held 10 bases outside the gene matches.

The V and J genes are TRBV7-9 and TRBJ1-4; D ambiguous. Looked up from germline, CDR1 is SEHNR and CDR2 is FQNEAQ (reference sequence). Between the trimmed V and J ends, which lost 1 base and 7 bases, there was a span of 7 bases. The CDR3 runs 13 residues. For the CDR3, the DNA is TGTGCCAGCAGCTTAGTGGTTGGTGAAAAACTGTTTTTT. Its translation: CASSLVVGEKLFF.

The V and J genes are TRBV11-2 and TRBJ2-3; 8 nucleotides line up with TRBD2. Germline lookup yields CDR1 SGHAT and CDR2 FQNNGV. CDR3 length: 14 residues. With 8 bases clipped from V and 5 bases from J, the junction kept 9 bases outside the gene matches. The CDR3 region has the DNA TGTGCCAGCGAGGACGGGAGGGCCGGAGATACGCAGTATTTT. Translating it yields CASEDGRAGDTQYF. The full variable domain, its missing parts supplied by reference TRBV11-2 and TRBJ2-3, is EAGVAQSPRYKIIEKRQSVAFWCNPISGHATLYWYQQILGQGPKLLIQFQNNGVVDDSQLPKDRFSAERLKGVDSTLKIQPAKLEDSAVYLCASEDGRAGDTQYFGPGTRLTVL.

This clone was recorded only once. The chain recombines TRBV14 with TRBJ1-2; maybe TRBD1 (5 bases). The CDR3 runs 18 residues. Per germline, CDR1 SGHDN and CDR2 FVKESK. V was shortened by 0 bases and J by 4 bases, with 21 bases between the two germline ends. The CDR3 protein is CASSQEIGALSPFYGYTF. The CDR3 region has the DNA TGTGCCAGCAGCCAAGAGATCGGGGCACTATCCCCTTTCTATGGCTACACCTTC.

This clone has only one observation. The chain employs TRBV28 and TRBJ2-7, with a tentative D call TRBD2 (6 bases). From germline, CDR1 is MDHEN and CDR2 SYDVKM. This CDR3 spans 16 amino acids. Trimming took off 4 bases at V and 0 bases at J, with 16 bases between the two ends. CDR3 nucleotides: TGTGCCAGCAGTTCCGGGGGTGCGGCACTCTCCTACGAGCAGTACTTC. Its protein product is CASSSGGAALSYEQYF.

The rearrangement joins TRBV19 to TRBJ2-4; the D is unclear. The CDR3 runs 13 residues. Trimming cost V 9 bases and J 1 base, with 10 bases left between them. Germline values: CDR1 LNHDA, CDR2 SQIVND (reference sequence). The CDR3 loop reads CAREPGAKNIQYF. In nucleotides, the CDR3 is TGTGCCAGAGAACCCGGCGCCAAAAACATTCAGTACTTC.

The rearrangement joins TRBV10-3 to TRBJ1-5; TRBD1 is a possible D gene (6 bases). Germline-derived CDR1 and CDR2 are ENHRY and SYGVKD. The CDR3 extends over 17 amino acids. V was clipped by 4 bases and J by 3 bases, with 19 bases between them. The CDR3 DNA follows: TGTGCCATCAGTGGGGGCATAGGGGGGGATGCCAATCAGCCCCAGCATTTT. Its protein is CAISGGIGGDANQPQHF.

The V call is TRBV2, the J call TRBJ1-1; D unresolved. Germline lookup yields CDR1 SNHLY and CDR2 FYNNEI. Trimming pared 10 bases from V and 0 bases from J, leaving 12 bases between. The CDR3 has 13 amino acids. The CDR3 DNA is TGTGCCACTCTCGAAGACATGAACACTGAAGCTTTCTTT. This encodes CATLEDMNTEAFF.

The genes are TRBV12-5 and TRBJ1-1; D not resolved. Germline values: CDR1 LGHNT, CDR2 FRNRAP. The CDR3 is 14 amino acids. Deletions cut 0 bases from V and 6 bases from J, with 11 bases between. The CDR3 protein is CASGLVSALAEAFF. The CDR3 region has the DNA TGTGCTAGTGGTTTGGTATCGGCGCTGGCTGAAGCTTTCTTT.

In its sample, this clone is medium-sized (0.01 to 0.1%). The same CDR3 can be traced to other DNA sequences in this sample. The rearrangement joins TRBV9 to TRBJ2-2, with no clear D. The CDR3 is 12 amino acids. Germline V CDR1 and CDR2: SGDLS, YYNGEE. Trimming took off 0 bases at V and 7 bases at J, with 4 bases between the two ends. This CDR3 reads CASSVVNGELFF. The CDR3 DNA reads TGTGCCAGCAGCGTAGTTAACGGGGAGCTGTTTTTT.

V gene TRBV6-1 combines with J gene TRBJ1-3; D gene unclear. The CDR3 sequence is 16 residues long. The V end was cut by 4 bases, the J end by 0 bases, with 13 bases between. Germline CDR1 and CDR2: MNHNS and SASEGT. CDR3 sequence: CASSAGRSVSGNTIYF. In DNA form, the CDR3 reads TGTGCCAGCAGTGCCGGACGGTCTGTCTCTGGAAACACCATATATTTT.

V usage is TRBV5-5 and J usage is TRBJ2-7; D might be TRBD1 (7 bases). This CDR3 comprises 17 residues. V dropped 1 base and J dropped 4 bases, with 21 bases sitting between them. Germline values: CDR1 SGHKS, CDR2 YYEKEE (reference sequence). The CDR3 DNA follows: TGTGCCAGCAGCTTGACAGGGGCCGGCGGGAACCTATACGAGCAGTACTTC. It is translated as CASSLTGAGGNLYEQYF.

The V and J genes are TRBV11-1 and TRBJ2-7; D is ambiguous. The CDR3 has 16 residues. The V gene's germline CDR1 is SGHAT and CDR2 FQDESV (reference sequence). With 5 bases removed from V and 3 bases from J, the gap between germline ends came to 20 bases. The DNA for the CDR3 is TGTGCCAGCAGCCGAGCGACCCAGGTCCAAATCTACGAGCAGTACTTC. This sequence encodes CASSRATQVQIYEQYF. Supplemented by reference TRBV11-1 and TRBJ2-7, the full variable domain reads EAEVAQSPRYKITEKSQAVAFWCDPISGHATLYWYRQILGQGPELLVQFQDESVVDDSQLPKDRFSAERLKGVDSTLKIQPAELGDSAMYLCASSRATQVQIYEQYFGPGTRLTVT.

The V gene is TRBV6-5, the J gene TRBJ2-7; D might be TRBD2 (7 bases). There are 15 residues in the CDR3. Trimming shortened V by 6 bases and J by 0 bases, and 15 bases separated the two germline ends. Germline CDR1 reads MNHEY; CDR2 reads SVGAGI. This CDR3 is CASSHRGGLSYEQYF. The CDR3 coding sequence is TGTGCCAGCAGCCACCGCGGGGGCCTCTCCTACGAGCAGTACTTC.

The rearrangement joins TRBV11-3 to TRBJ2-1; tentative D call: TRBD1 (5 bases). Per germline, CDR1 SGHNT and CDR2 YENEEA. Trimming removed 2 bases from V and 5 bases from J, with 10 bases in between. This CDR3 contains 14 residues. CDR3 residues: CASSLMGLDNEQFF. As DNA, the CDR3 is TGTGCCAGCAGCTTAATGGGGCTAGACAATGAGCAGTTCTTC.

The chain combines TRBV12-5 with TRBJ1-2; 7 bases are shared with TRBD1. Per the germline V gene, CDR1 is LGHNT and CDR2 is FRNRAP. This CDR3 spans 16 amino acids. The ends lost 6 bases at V and 0 bases at J; junction bases unmatched: 10. This chain's CDR3 is CASGRPTGDSNYGYTF. The CDR3, as DNA: TGTGCTAGTGGCCGCCCCACAGGGGATTCTAACTATGGCTACACCTTC.